The clone carrying this TCR beta chain was counted at least ten times. Its matching antigen is unknown. The data belong to a study of T cells after yellow fever vaccination. Across the study: Researchers used SMART-Seq v4 Ultra Low Input to prepare fractions that had low cell numbers.

TCRdb passed the 5' RACE reads through MiXCR, listing each CDR3 protein once. The sample contains approximately 250,000 distinct CDR3 sequences, roughly 4% of which appear only once. Study observations and caveats: Some clonotypes, a small share, were shared between CD4 and CD8 compartments. Post-booster reappearance was seen for most primary-vaccination clones (around 96% CD4, 88% CD8).

This CDR3 is built from 13 residues. Germline V gene sequence: CDR1 SGHTA, CDR2 FQGNSA. Deletions cut 6 bases from V and 4 bases from J, with 10 bases between. The chain links TRBV7-2 to TRBJ2-1; no clear D. The clonotype was recovered from a man between 18 and 35 years old who received the YFV17D yellow fever vaccine. The starting material was PBMCs, obtained 15 days after the yellow fever booster vaccination. In DNA form, the CDR3 reads TGTGCCAGCAGATTGGGCCCTTACAATGAGCAGTTCTTC. Translated: CASRLGPYNEQFF.